These 14 T cell receptor beta chains originate from one sample sequenced in a study of human T cells and chemical hapten exposure. The sample's time point: patch test 1, 2 weeks after DPC sensitization. Treatment given: therapeutic diphenylcyclopropenone sensitization with weekly scalp DPC. Each CDR3 protein gets one entry after TCRdb re-called the RACE reads with MiXCR. Of 300,000 to 400,000 distinct CDR3 sequences listed, around 7% were seen once; the top ten hold more than 7%. The starting material was whole blood, obtained in connection with sensitization to the hapten diphenylcyclopropenone (DPC). The receptors here all came from a woman under 30 with alopecia areata. Some clones in this sample may be carry-over from other donors' samples.

Written as DNA, the CDR3 is TGCGCCAGCAGAGCCGGCTCCTATAGCACAGATACGCAGTATTTT. Translated: CASRAGSYSTDTQYF. The genes are TRBV5-1 and TRBJ2-3; D not resolved. V lost 5 bases, J lost 0 bases, and 13 bases lay in between. The CDR3 consists of 15 residues. Germline CDR1 is SGHRS and CDR2 is YFSETQ.

This clonotype was seen ten or more times. This chain joins TRBV6-1 and TRBJ1-2, with 8 bases aligning to TRBD1. This CDR3 is built from 18 residues. In germline, CDR1 is MNHNS, CDR2 SASEGT. Trimming cost V 5 bases and J 0 bases; bases outside gene matches: 14. Written as DNA, the CDR3 is TGTGCCAGCAGTCCCGACGGGCAGGGGGCAACAGCTAACTATGGCTACACCTTC. It encodes CASSPDGQGATANYGYTF.

This clonotype was observed many times. The V and J genes are TRBV3-1 and TRBJ1-1; TRBD1 is a possible D gene (6 bases). V was clipped by 8 bases and J by 11 bases, with 15 bases between them. Germline V gives CDR1 LGHDT, CDR2 YNNKEL (reference sequence). The CDR3 contains 11 residues. The CDR3 nucleotides are TGTGCCAGCTCAAGGGGGGGGTTGGCTTTCTTT. It yields the protein CASSRGGLAFF.

This clonotype has at least ten counts. V is TRBV12-3 or TRBV12-4 and J is TRBJ1-1, with 7 bases fitting TRBD1. This CDR3 comprises 15 residues. With V trimmed by 5 bases and J by 3 bases, 9 bases remained unmatched. This CDR3 reads CASSPTGALDTEAFF. For the CDR3, the DNA is TGTGCCAGCAGTCCCACAGGGGCGCTGGACACTGAAGCTTTCTTT.

This clonotype was counted between two and nine times. This chain links TRBV7-9 with TRBJ1-1; maybe TRBD1 (6 bases). Germline CDR1 and CDR2: SEHNR and FQNEAQ (reference sequence). V lost 3 bases and J lost 3, with 11 bases in between. The CDR3 spans 14 residues. The CDR3: CASSLDYRDTEAFF. CDR3 in DNA: TGTGCCAGCAGCTTGGACTACAGGGACACTGAAGCTTTCTTT. The entire variable domain, with the rest obtained from reference TRBV7-9 and TRBJ1-1, is as follows: DTGVSQNPRHKITKRGQNVTFRCDPISEHNRLYWYRQTLGQGPEFLTYFQNEAQLEKSRLLSDRFSAERPKGSFSTLEIQRTEQGDSAMYLCASSLDYRDTEAFFGQGTRLTVV.

The table lists this clonotype with a few counts. The J gene is TRBJ2-3, the V gene TRBV15; a possible D gene is TRBD2 (5 bases). V was clipped by 2 bases and J by 0 bases, with 9 bases between them. Per germline, CDR1 LNHNV and CDR2 YYDKDF (reference sequence). This CDR3 spans 15 amino acids. The CDR3: CATSRQLGSTDTQYF. The DNA for the CDR3 is TGTGCCACCAGCAGACAACTAGGGAGCACAGATACGCAGTATTTT.

A few counts support this clonotype. The V gene is TRBV27, the J gene TRBJ1-6, with D perhaps TRBD1 (6 bases). Germline V gene data show CDR1 as MNHEY and CDR2 as SMNVEV (reference sequence). The CDR3 is 11 residues long. CDR3 amino acids: CPTGHNSPLHF. The DNA of the CDR3 is TGTCCCACGGGACACAATTCACCCCTCCACTTT.

This clonotype has more than one count but fewer than ten. This rearrangement joins TRBV6-1 to TRBJ1-4; the D gene is possibly TRBD1 (5 bases). The CDR3 is made up of 17 amino acids. The ends were cut back, 8 bases at V and 3 bases at J, with 22 bases in the middle. Germline CDR1 is MNHNS and CDR2 is SASEGT. CDR3 in DNA: TGTGCCAGCGGCCTTACCGGGACCCCAGGCTCTAATGAAAAACTGTTTTTT. Its translation: CASGLTGTPGSNEKLFF.

The table lists this clonotype with a few counts. This chain uses TRBV18 with TRBJ2-3; TRBD2 agrees at 9 bases. From germline, CDR1 is KGHSH and CDR2 LQKENI. The V gene end was trimmed by 1 base and the J gene end by 6 bases; junction bases not matched to a gene: 11. The CDR3 is 17 amino acids. The CDR3 DNA follows: TGTGCCAGCTCACCACTCATCAGCGGGGGGACCCTCGATACGCAGTATTTT. It codes for CASSPLISGGTLDTQYF.

This clonotype was detected ten times or more. The rearrangement uses TRBV29-1 and TRBJ2-1, with 7 bases matching TRBD1. CDR3 length: 15 amino acids. With V trimmed by 3 bases and J by 3 bases, 8 bases remained unmatched. The V gene's germline CDR1 is SQVTM and CDR2 ANQGSEA. The CDR3 loop is CSVDPRTGVYNEQFF. The CDR3 nucleotides read TGCAGCGTTGACCCAAGGACAGGAGTCTACAATGAGCAGTTCTTC.

This clonotype was observed at least ten times. The chain joins TRBV18 to TRBJ2-1; tentative D call: TRBD1 (6 bases). V shed 1 base and J shed 5 bases, with 15 bases lying between them. Germline CDR1 KGHSH, CDR2 LQKENI. This CDR3 is 16 amino acids long. The CDR3 nucleotides are TGTGCCAGCTCACCACAAGGGCAGGGGTCCCACAATGAGCAGTTCTTC. This codes for CASSPQGQGSHNEQFF.

This clonotype has a count of ten or more. The V gene is TRBV6-2 or TRBV6-3, the J gene TRBJ2-1; the D call may be TRBD1 or TRBD2 (5 bases each). Germline loops: CDR1 MNHEY, CDR2 SVGEGT. The CDR3 is 15 amino acids. V was pared by 2 bases and J by 6 bases, with 14 bases between. Here the CDR3 reads CASSYGPTEGNEQFF. As DNA, the CDR3 is TGTGCCAGCAGTTACGGGCCGACAGAGGGCAATGAGCAGTTCTTC.

This clonotype has more than one count but fewer than ten. The gene calls are TRBV4-3 and TRBJ2-1; D is undetermined. This CDR3 is built from 14 residues. Germline CDR1 LGHNA, CDR2 YSLEER. V was cut by 4 bases and J by 10 bases, with 17 bases left in between. The DNA for the CDR3 is TGCGCCAGCAGCCCGCTTAGCCCTTTCGGGGAGCAGTTCTTC. Translation: CASSPLSPFGEQFF.

This clonotype was detected only a few times. This sequence joins TRBV6-5 and TRBJ2-3; D remains ambiguous. CDR1 is MNHEY and CDR2 is SVGAGI in the germline V gene. Trimming stripped 2 bases from V and 0 bases from J, with 15 bases between. CDR3 size: 17 residues. CDR3 nucleotide sequence: TGTGCCAGCAGTTACATGGGAAGAATGGATAGCACAGATACGCAGTATTTT. Amino acids: CASSYMGRMDSTDTQYF.